What follows describes a single T cell receptor (beta chain). As yet, its antigen is unknown. The data originate from a study of OX40 agonist ivuxolimab in advanced cancers. As for the study in general: Every patient in dose escalation had hepatocellular carcinoma, melanoma, renal cell or head and neck cancer. General study points: With doses of 0.1-3.0 mg/kg, partial responders showed among the lowest clonal expansion. Specificity for antigen went undetermined in the expanded peripheral T cells. Within 6 weeks, CD4+ and CD8+ blood T cells expanded clonally at 0.1 to 3.0 mg/kg.

Unmatched junction bases numbered 10, after V lost 5 bases and J lost 3 bases. Looked up from germline, CDR1 is LNHDA and CDR2 is SQIVND (reference sequence). This CDR3 has 15 amino acids. The protocol was immunoSEQ multiplex PCR, while the TCRdb copy is restricted to in-frame clones and leaves out a portion. The sample holds some 100,000 clones; over 75% are singletons and the top ten take 0.31%. This TCR was recovered from an adult with an advanced solid tumor such as melanoma, head and neck, liver or kidney cancer. The chain joins TRBV19 to TRBJ2-7, with TRBD1 identical over 7 bases. This material consisted of CD4+ or CD8+ T cells sorted from blood, taken in a trial of the OX40 agonist ivuxolimab. This CDR3 reads CASSPYRDSLYEQYF. CDR3 nucleotide sequence: TGTGCCAGTAGTCCTTACCGGGACAGCCTCTACGAGCAGTACTTC.